These 26 T cell receptor beta chains were all obtained from the same sample, sequenced in a study of blood T cell repertoires in COVID-19. Libraries were prepared by immunoSEQ multiplex PCR; TCRdb keeps only in-frame clonotypes and omits some of them. Seen here are under 250,000 clones, roughly 85% observed once, and the top ten hold about 9.3%. Sample: PBMCs or T cells enriched from blood (not recorded which). The origin of the receptors is a woman aged 50 to 60 with acute COVID-19.

The chain uses TRBV19 and TRBJ1-4; D gene ambiguous. V dropped 7 bases and J dropped 4 bases, with 13 bases sitting between them. The CDR3 has 14 amino acids. Germline values: CDR1 LNHDA, CDR2 SQIVND (reference sequence). The CDR3 loop reads CASKVNPGNEKLFF. Written as DNA, the CDR3 is TGTGCCAGTAAGGTTAACCCGGGTAATGAAAAACTGTTTTTT.

The rearrangement links TRBV30 to TRBJ2-1, with 9 nucleotides matching TRBD2. In germline, CDR1 is GTSNPN, CDR2 SVGIG (reference sequence). The CDR3 consists of 16 residues. V was clipped by 2 bases and J by 1 base; unmatched bases: 6. The CDR3 region is CAWSPLAGSSYNEQFF. As DNA, the CDR3 is TGTGCCTGGAGTCCGCTAGCGGGGTCGTCCTACAATGAGCAGTTCTTC.

In nucleotides, the CDR3 is TGTGCCAAGCCGGGACAGGGTAACTACGAGCAGTACTTC. Protein sequence: CAKPGQGNYEQYF. The rearrangement links TRBV19 to TRBJ2-7; TRBD1 aligns across 9 bases. The CDR3 contains 13 residues. Per the germline V gene, CDR1 is LNHDA and CDR2 is SQIVND (reference sequence). V lost 10 bases and J lost 3; bases outside the gene matches: 7.

The chain couples TRBV27 to TRBJ1-2; D ambiguous. With 5 bases removed from V and 2 bases from J, the gap between germline ends came to 18 bases. The V gene's germline CDR1 is MNHEY and CDR2 SMNVEV (reference sequence). CDR3 length: 16 residues. The CDR3 loop is CASSPSPGFKNYGYTF. As DNA, the CDR3 is TGTGCCAGCAGTCCTTCTCCGGGGTTTAAAAACTATGGCTACACCTTC.

The rearrangement joins TRBV11-3 to TRBJ1-3; TRBD1 matches at 7 bases. Germline V gene sequence: CDR1 SGHNT, CDR2 YENEEA. V lost 5 bases and J lost 0; bases outside the gene matches: 4. CDR3 length: 15 residues. CDR3 residues: CASSPGTVSGNTIYF. CDR3 DNA: TGTGCCAGCAGCCCGGGGACAGTCTCTGGAAACACCATATATTTT.

CDR3 in DNA: TGTGCCAGCAGGTTAACGGGGGGCGCCTACGAGCAGTACTTC. Its translation: CASRLTGGAYEQYF. This chain joins TRBV27 and TRBJ2-7; D is perhaps TRBD2 (7 bases). CDR3 length equals 14 residues. Germline CDR1 is MNHEY and CDR2 is SMNVEV (reference sequence). Trimming shortened V by 6 bases and J by 2 bases, and 14 bases separated the two germline ends.

The V and J genes are TRBV10-3 and TRBJ1-2; 7 nucleotides line up with TRBD1. The CDR3 totals 12 residues. Germline CDR1 reads ENHRY; CDR2 reads SYGVKD. After removal of 7 bases from V and 8 bases from J, the junction contained 7 bases not matched to a gene. CDR3 in DNA: TGTGCCATCAACCCCACAGGGGACGGCTACACCTTC. Encoded protein: CAINPTGDGYTF.

V is TRBV6-1 and J is TRBJ2-7; unclear D gene. Between the trimmed V and J ends, which lost 5 bases and 3 bases, there was a span of 14 bases. The CDR3 has 14 amino acids. The germline CDR1 and CDR2 sequences are MNHNS and SASEGT. In nucleotides, the CDR3 is TGTGCCAGCAGTACCAACGAAGTGAGCTACGAGCAGTACTTC. It is translated as CASSTNEVSYEQYF.

The CDR3 loop is CASSAQGMNTEAFF. The CDR3 DNA reads as TGTGCCAGCAGCGCTCAGGGGATGAACACTGAAGCTTTCTTT. The chain couples TRBV7-3 to TRBJ1-1; possibly TRBD1 for D (6 bases). Germline assignment: CDR1 SGHTA and CDR2 FQGTGA. The ends were cut back, 5 bases at V and 0 bases at J, with 10 bases in the middle. The CDR3 is 14 residues long.

The chain has TRBV7-6 and TRBJ2-2; tentative D call: TRBD1 (6 bases). CDR3 size: 13 residues. Between the trimmed V and J ends, which lost 1 base and 7 bases, there was a span of 7 bases. The germline V gene encodes CDR1 SGHVS and CDR2 FNYEAQ. The CDR3: CASSLDRDGELFF. CDR3 sequence (DNA): TGTGCCAGCAGCTTAGACAGGGACGGGGAGCTGTTTTTT.

The chain combines TRBV11-2 with TRBJ2-5, with no clear D. The V gene's germline CDR1 is SGHAT and CDR2 FQNNGV. V was clipped by 3 bases and J by 6 bases, with 14 bases between them. The CDR3 has 14 residues. The CDR3 nucleotides are TGTGCCAGCAGCTTCCCGAGACTTGAGAAGACCCAGTACTTC. This encodes CASSFPRLEKTQYF.

The V and J genes are TRBV21-1 and TRBJ1-4; the table's D call, TRBD1, has no DNA check behind it. TRBV21-1 constitutes a pseudogene. There are 17 residues in the CDR3. The DNA for the CDR3 is TGTGCCAGCAGCAAAGGTGGGGACAGGGTACCCAATGAAAAACTGTTTTTT. Protein product: CASSKGGDRVPNEKLFF.

V usage is TRBV7-9 and J usage is TRBJ2-7, with a possible D match to TRBD2 (6 bases). Trimming took 0 bases from V and 6 from J, leaving 9 bases between them. This CDR3 has 13 residues. Germline V CDR1 and CDR2: SEHNR, FQNEAQ (reference sequence). The CDR3 bases are TGTGCCAGCAGCTTAGCGGCCGGGGGCGAGCAGTACTTC. Protein product: CASSLAAGGEQYF.

This chain uses TRBV5-1 with TRBJ2-1; D remains unclear. Trimming took 5 bases from V and 6 from J, leaving 15 bases between them. CDR3 size: 14 residues. Germline loops: CDR1 SGHRS, CDR2 YFSETQ. CDR3 in DNA: TGCGCCAGCAGAGCCACAGTGGGTACCAATGAGCAGTTCTTC. Translating gives CASRATVGTNEQFF.

The chain uses TRBV9 and TRBJ1-1, with 8 bases identical to TRBD1. Germline CDR1 reads SGDLS; CDR2 reads YYNGEE. The CDR3 runs to 12 residues. V lost 0 bases, J lost 10 bases, and 2 bases stayed unmatched. The CDR3 loop reads CASSVVQGGAFF. CDR3 nucleotide sequence: TGTGCCAGCAGCGTAGTACAGGGGGGAGCTTTCTTT.

This chain links TRBV5-1 with TRBJ1-1; tentative D call: TRBD1 (5 bases). CDR3 length: 15 residues. Germline lookup yields CDR1 SGHRS and CDR2 YFSETQ. V was trimmed by 0 bases and J by 0 bases, leaving 9 bases between them. In DNA, the CDR3 is TGCGCCAGCAGCTTGGGAGACAGCATGAACACTGAAGCTTTCTTT. The encoded protein is CASSLGDSMNTEAFF.

CDR3 sequence reads: CASSLAGEGASTEAFF. The CDR3 coding sequence is TGCGCCAGCAGCTTGGCCGGAGAAGGGGCGAGCACTGAAGCTTTCTTT. This rearrangement joins TRBV5-1 to TRBJ1-1, with D possibly matching TRBD1 (5 bases). The V end was cut by 0 bases, the J end by 4 bases, with 16 bases between. CDR1 is SGHRS and CDR2 is YFSETQ in the germline V gene. This CDR3 contains 16 residues.

The chain uses TRBV6-5 and TRBJ1-2, with 12 bases aligning to TRBD1. The trim removed 5 bases at V and 8 bases at J, leaving 6 bases unmatched. Germline V gene sequence: CDR1 MNHEY, CDR2 SVGAGI. CDR3 size: 14 residues. The chain's CDR3 is CASSPGQGAGGYTF. The CDR3 bases are TGTGCCAGCAGTCCGGGACAGGGGGCTGGGGGCTACACCTTC.

V and J are TRBV4-2 and TRBJ1-1; maybe TRBD1 (5 bases). Trimming cost V 5 bases and J 4 bases, with 17 bases left between them. The CDR3 contains 15 residues. Germline CDR1 reads LGHNA; CDR2 reads YNFKEQ. The CDR3 DNA reads TGTGCCAGCAGCGGTCAGGCGGGGGGAGGCACTGAAGCTTTCTTT. Encoded protein: CASSGQAGGGTEAFF.

This clone was counted between two and nine times. The chain is built from TRBV12-3 or TRBV12-4 and TRBJ2-7, with 7 bases aligning to TRBD1. J gave up 4 bases and V 5 bases, and 5 bases lay outside the gene matches. The CDR3 is made up of 13 amino acids. CDR3 residues: CASSPQGPYEQYF. CDR3 nucleotides: TGTGCCAGCAGTCCACAGGGGCCGTACGAGCAGTACTTC.

This clone has more than one count but fewer than ten. This rearrangement joins TRBV6-5 to TRBJ1-1; unclear D gene. In germline, CDR1 is MNHEY, CDR2 SVGAGI. The CDR3 covers 14 residues. Between the trimmed V and J ends, which lost 0 bases and 6 bases, there was a span of 11 bases. In nucleotides, the CDR3 is TGTGCCAGCAGTTACTCGAGGGTTAGCCCTGAAGCTTTCTTT. Its translation: CASSYSRVSPEAFF.

This clone was detected a few times. The CDR3 reads CASSPSGWGLINGYTF. CDR3 nucleotides: TGTGCCAGCAGCCCTAGCGGATGGGGACTTATCAATGGCTACACCTTC. V usage is TRBV7-2 and J usage is TRBJ1-2; D is possibly TRBD1 (5 bases). This CDR3 comprises 16 residues. Per germline, CDR1 SGHTA and CDR2 FQGNSA. The V end lost 5 bases, the J end lost 6 bases, and 22 bases lay between the germline ends.

The chain links TRBV25-1 to TRBJ2-5, with a tentative D call TRBD1 (6 bases). Per germline, CDR1 MGHDK and CDR2 SYGVNS. The CDR3 consists of 13 residues. Trimming took 5 bases from V and 1 from J, leaving 8 bases between them. The CDR3 region has the DNA TGTGCCAGCAGTCGGACAGCCCAAGAGACCCAGTACTTC. Translating it yields CASSRTAQETQYF.

V and J are TRBV12-3 or TRBV12-4 and TRBJ1-2; D remains ambiguous. The V end was cut by 4 bases, the J end by 8 bases, with 14 bases between. The CDR3 covers 13 residues. The CDR3 DNA reads TGTGCCAGCAGTTCGACGGAGTTAACGGGCTACACCTTC. Protein sequence: CASSSTELTGYTF.

V and J are TRBV29-1 and TRBJ2-7; 7 bases are a match to TRBD1. CDR3 length: 12 amino acids. The V and J ends lost 6 bases and 3 bases, in that order; junction bases with no gene match: 5. The germline CDR1 and CDR2 sequences are SQVTM and ANQGSEA. The CDR3 DNA reads as TGCAGCGTGACACAGGGGAACTACGAGCAGTACTTC. This translates into CSVTQGNYEQYF.

The CDR3 is CASSEWGAANTEAFF. The CDR3 DNA reads as TGTGCCAGCAGTGAATGGGGAGCGGCTAACACTGAAGCTTTCTTT. This chain links TRBV25-1 with TRBJ1-1; D is ambiguous. There are 15 residues in the CDR3. The V gene's germline CDR1 is MGHDK and CDR2 SYGVNS. Trimming stripped 1 base from V and 2 bases from J, with 11 bases between.